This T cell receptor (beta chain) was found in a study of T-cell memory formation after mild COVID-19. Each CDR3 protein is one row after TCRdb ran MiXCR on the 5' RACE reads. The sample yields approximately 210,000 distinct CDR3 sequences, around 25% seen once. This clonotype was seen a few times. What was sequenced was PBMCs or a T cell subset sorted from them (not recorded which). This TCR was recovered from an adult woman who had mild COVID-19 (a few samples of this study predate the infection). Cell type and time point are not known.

CDR3 DNA sequence: TGTGCCACCAGCAGAGAGGAGCGTCCAGAGCAGTTCTTC. This codes for CATSREERPEQFF. The rearrangement joins TRBV15 to TRBJ2-1; D uncertain. The CDR3 length is 13 residues. Trimming left V 0 bases short and J 10 bases short, with 10 bases between. The V gene's germline CDR1 is LNHNV and CDR2 YYDKDF (reference sequence).